This entry lists 22 T cell receptor beta chains sequenced from one sample in a study of T cells in Graves' hyperthyroidism and ophthalmopathy. The TCR beta CDR3 regions underwent amplification using RNA transcripts as the source. The HTBI set primed first-round TCR CDR3 RT-PCR. MiXCR, run by TCRdb on the multiplex PCR reads, gives a single entry per CDR3 protein. The sample shows more than 500,000 distinct CDR3 sequences, about 14% of them seen only once. Material: blood. Every receptor here comes from a woman aged 40 to 50 with Graves' hyperthyroidism.

There are many counts of this clonotype. The chain carries TRBV27 and TRBJ2-6, with 9 nucleotides matching TRBD1. The V gene end was trimmed by 5 bases and the J gene end by 1 base; junction bases not matched to a gene: 9. The CDR3 is 18 residues long. The V gene's germline CDR1 is MNHEY and CDR2 SMNVEV (reference sequence). CDR3 loop: CASSLFGTGLSGANVLTF. CDR3 nucleotides: TGTGCCAGCAGTCTTTTCGGGACAGGGCTGTCTGGGGCCAACGTCCTGACTTTC.

There are many counts of this clonotype. The junction does not match germline at one end; this may be a read error. The J gene is TRBJ1-1, the V gene TRBV5-1; the D gene is possibly TRBD1 (5 bases). This CDR3 has 13 amino acids. CDR1 is SGHRS and CDR2 is YFSETQ in the germline V gene. The CDR3 DNA reads TGCGCCAGCAGGTTGGACATGAACACTGAAGCTTTCTTT. This encodes CASRLDMNTEAFF.

This clonotype appeared a few times. The chain combines TRBV18 with TRBJ2-1; 8 positions match TRBD2. Germline V CDR1 and CDR2: KGHSH, LQKENI. The CDR3 is made up of 18 amino acids. V dropped 2 bases and J dropped 9; count of bases not matched to a gene: 18. The CDR3 is CASSPSGRGGVVRSEQFF. The CDR3 DNA follows: TGTGCCAGCTCACCAAGCGGGAGAGGAGGGGTGGTACGAAGTGAGCAGTTCTTC.

In its sample, this clonotype was seen a few times. The V gene is TRBV19, the J gene TRBJ2-7; D is undetermined. V lost 5 bases to trimming and J lost 0 bases, with 17 bases between them. CDR1 is LNHDA, CDR2 SQIVND, per germline (reference sequence). The CDR3 is made up of 16 amino acids. The CDR3: CASSSQTAKSSYEQYF. CDR3 bases: TGTGCCAGTAGTTCCCAGACTGCAAAAAGCTCCTACGAGCAGTACTTC.

This clonotype has only a few counts. The chain employs TRBV19 and TRBJ1-4; D ambiguous. The V and J ends lost 6 bases and 4 bases respectively, with 15 bases between them. The CDR3 is made up of 15 amino acids. In germline, CDR1 is LNHDA, CDR2 SQIVND (reference sequence). CDR3 loop: CASSHGRMDNEKLFF. The CDR3 DNA reads as TGTGCCAGTAGCCACGGACGGATGGATAATGAAAAACTGTTTTTT.

The rearrangement uses TRBV20-1 and TRBJ2-1, with D unclear. Germline V gene data show CDR1 as DFQATT and CDR2 as SNEGSKA (reference sequence). Trimming left V 5 bases short and J 1 base short, with 15 bases between. The CDR3 covers 15 residues. The CDR3: CSAHPKGDSYNEQFF. DNA of the CDR3: TGCAGTGCTCACCCCAAGGGCGATTCCTACAATGAGCAGTTCTTC.

In its sample, this clonotype was seen a few times. In nucleotides, the CDR3 is TGTGCCAGCAGCCCTACCCAGGGGTATAATTCACCCCTCCACTTT. It codes for CASSPTQGYNSPLHF. The chain combines TRBV3-1 with TRBJ1-6; D is perhaps TRBD1 (6 bases). Germline CDR1 and CDR2: LGHDT and YNNKEL (reference sequence). Trimming took 4 bases from V and 4 from J, leaving 11 bases between them. The CDR3 runs 15 residues.

V usage is TRBV14 and J usage is TRBJ2-5, with D uncertain. Between the trimmed V and J ends, which lost 1 base and 4 bases, there was a span of 4 bases. The germline gives CDR1 SGHDN, CDR2 FVKESK. The CDR3 runs 12 residues. CDR3 sequence reads: CASSQVPETQYF. The CDR3 DNA sequence: TGTGCCAGCAGCCAAGTTCCAGAGACCCAGTACTTC.

This clonotype was seen at least ten times. One junction end disagrees with the germline gene, perhaps due to a read error. CDR3 bases: TGTGCCAGCAACCAAGACAGGGACACCGGGGAGCTGTTTTTT. Protein sequence: CASNQDRDTGELFF. V gene TRBV3-1 combines with J gene TRBJ2-2, with TRBD1 matching 7 bases. The CDR3 contains 14 residues. CDR1 is LGHDT and CDR2 is YNNKEL in the germline V gene (reference sequence).

This clonotype was found many times. The chain employs TRBV3-1 and TRBJ1-2; D remains unclear. Germline-derived CDR1 and CDR2 are LGHDT and YNNKEL (reference sequence). The CDR3 is 18 amino acids. Trimming stripped 0 bases from V and 4 bases from J, with 21 bases between. This CDR3 is CASSQDIGSRSPAYGYTF. The CDR3, as DNA: TGTGCCAGCAGCCAAGATATAGGATCAAGGTCTCCGGCCTATGGCTACACCTTC.

This clonotype was recorded at least ten times. The chain has TRBV11-2 and TRBJ1-2; TRBD1 matches at 12 bases. Germline lookup yields CDR1 SGHAT and CDR2 FQNNGV. The V gene end was trimmed by 3 bases and the J gene end by 8 bases; junction bases not matched to a gene: 7. The CDR3 is 15 residues long. The CDR3 here is CASSLEGQGARGYTF. The CDR3 DNA reads as TGTGCCAGCAGCTTGGAGGGACAGGGGGCAAGGGGCTACACCTTC.

This clonotype was detected only a few times. This sequence joins TRBV5-4 and TRBJ2-2, with 9 bases aligning to TRBD2. Germline V gives CDR1 SGHNT, CDR2 YYREEE (reference sequence). V lost 0 bases, J lost 6 bases, and 3 bases stayed unmatched. The CDR3 spans 15 residues. CDR3 sequence (DNA): TGTGCCAGCAGCTTGGGGGGACTAGCACCCGGGGAGCTGTTTTTT. This sequence encodes CASSLGGLAPGELFF.

This clonotype was counted at least ten times. V gene TRBV28 combines with J gene TRBJ2-7; 11 nucleotides match TRBD1. J gave up 5 bases and V 2 bases, and 11 bases lay outside the gene matches. Germline V gene lookup returns CDR1 MDHEN and CDR2 SYDVKM. CDR3 size: 17 residues. The CDR3 is CASSLPQSGQGAHEQYF. Written as DNA, the CDR3 is TGTGCCAGCAGTTTACCCCAAAGCGGACAGGGGGCCCACGAGCAGTACTTC.

Many counts were recorded for this clonotype. This sequence joins TRBV2 and TRBJ1-6, with 7 bases fitting TRBD1. J gave up 2 bases and V 6 bases, and 10 bases lay outside the gene matches. Germline V gene lookup returns CDR1 SNHLY and CDR2 FYNNEI. The CDR3 has 17 amino acids. The CDR3, as DNA: TGTGCCAGCAGCGCTGACAGGGTTGAACCCTATAATTCACCCCTCCACTTT. Translated, it gives CASSADRVEPYNSPLHF.

This clonotype was found many times. The chain joins TRBV29-1 to TRBJ2-2, with 7 bases lining up with TRBD2. CDR3 size: 15 residues. V lost 5 bases and J lost 0; bases outside the gene matches: 6. The germline V gene encodes CDR1 SQVTM and CDR2 ANQGSEA. CDR3 protein: CSVQGLVPNTGELFF. CDR3 bases: TGCAGCGTTCAAGGACTAGTTCCGAACACCGGGGAGCTGTTTTTT.

This clonotype was detected ten times or more. This chain links TRBV7-9 with TRBJ1-5, with D perhaps TRBD1 (5 bases). Trimming took 5 bases from V and 7 from J, leaving 12 bases between them. CDR3 length equals 13 residues. From germline, CDR1 is SEHNR and CDR2 FQNEAQ (reference sequence). The CDR3 protein is CASSGTSGQPQHF. The CDR3 DNA is TGTGCCAGCAGCGGGACCTCCGGGCAGCCCCAGCATTTT.

This clonotype was seen repeatedly, ten times or more. The J gene is TRBJ2-6, the V gene TRBV7-8, with D perhaps TRBD2 (5 bases). The V end lost 1 base, the J end lost 0 bases, and 13 bases lay between the germline ends. This CDR3 is built from 18 residues. CDR1 SGHVS and CDR2 FQNEAQ come from the germline V gene. The CDR3 sequence is CASSLVTGVYSGANVLTF. CDR3 DNA sequence: TGTGCCAGCAGCTTAGTTACCGGGGTCTACTCTGGGGCCAACGTCCTGACTTTC.

This clonotype occurred once. A much larger clone lies a single base off, so this may be a read error. V gene TRBV11-3 combines with J gene TRBJ1-4; 8 nucleotides align to TRBD1. The V gene end was trimmed by 4 bases and the J gene end by 0 bases; junction bases not matched to a gene: 4. Germline V gene sequence: CDR1 SGHNT, CDR2 YENEEA. This CDR3 spans 16 amino acids. The CDR3 bases are TGTGCCAGCAGCTCGGACAGGGATTCAACTAATGAAAAACTGTTTTTT. This translates into CASSSDRDSTNEKLFF. The full variable domain, rest sourced from reference TRBV11-3 and TRBJ1-4, is EAGVVQSPRYKIIEKKQPVAFWCNPISGHNTLYWYLQNLGQGPELLIRYENEEAVDDSQLPKDRFSAERLKGVDSTLKIQPAELGDSAVYLCASSSDRDSTNEKLFFGSGTQLSVL.

This clonotype was seen ten or more times. The rearrangement links TRBV12-5 to TRBJ2-7; 7 nucleotides match TRBD1. CDR3 length: 15 amino acids. The V gene end was trimmed by 0 bases and the J gene end by 5 bases; junction bases not matched to a gene: 7. Germline assignment: CDR1 LGHNT and CDR2 FRNRAP. CDR3 amino acids: CASGLVLTGVHEQYF. CDR3 nucleotide sequence: TGTGCTAGTGGTTTGGTACTAACAGGGGTGCACGAGCAGTACTTC.

For this clonotype: A read error is possible here, since a much larger clone lies one base away. The chain has TRBV9 and TRBJ2-2; D is uncertain. Trimming cost V 0 bases and J 6 bases, with 9 bases left between them. This CDR3 region has 14 residues. The germline gives CDR1 SGDLS, CDR2 YYNGEE. This CDR3 reads CASSVEGHAGELFF. Here the CDR3 DNA reads TGTGCCAGCAGCGTAGAAGGTCACGCCGGGGAGCTGTTTTTT.

Details on this clonotype: The conserved final phenylalanine or tryptophan is absent from the CDR3, which likely points to a read error. The V and J genes are TRBV11-2 and TRBJ2-7; D gene ambiguous. CDR1 and CDR2 (germline): SGHAT, FQNNGV. The CDR3 contains 16 residues. V lost 6 bases, J lost 2 bases, and 20 bases lay in between. The CDR3 is CASRFHRPDIAYEQYL. DNA of the CDR3: TGTGCCAGCAGATTTCACCGGCCGGATATTGCCTACGAGCAGTACCTC.

This clonotype was seen at least ten times. This chain connects TRBV15 to TRBJ2-3; 10 positions agree with TRBD2. The CDR3 contains 14 residues. Per the germline V gene, CDR1 is LNHNV and CDR2 is YYDKDF (reference sequence). Losses at the gene ends were 9 bases for V and 1 base for J; bases not matched to a gene: 4. The CDR3 protein is CATRTSGGTDTQYF. The CDR3 nucleotides read TGTGCCACTCGAACTAGCGGGGGCACAGATACGCAGTATTTT.